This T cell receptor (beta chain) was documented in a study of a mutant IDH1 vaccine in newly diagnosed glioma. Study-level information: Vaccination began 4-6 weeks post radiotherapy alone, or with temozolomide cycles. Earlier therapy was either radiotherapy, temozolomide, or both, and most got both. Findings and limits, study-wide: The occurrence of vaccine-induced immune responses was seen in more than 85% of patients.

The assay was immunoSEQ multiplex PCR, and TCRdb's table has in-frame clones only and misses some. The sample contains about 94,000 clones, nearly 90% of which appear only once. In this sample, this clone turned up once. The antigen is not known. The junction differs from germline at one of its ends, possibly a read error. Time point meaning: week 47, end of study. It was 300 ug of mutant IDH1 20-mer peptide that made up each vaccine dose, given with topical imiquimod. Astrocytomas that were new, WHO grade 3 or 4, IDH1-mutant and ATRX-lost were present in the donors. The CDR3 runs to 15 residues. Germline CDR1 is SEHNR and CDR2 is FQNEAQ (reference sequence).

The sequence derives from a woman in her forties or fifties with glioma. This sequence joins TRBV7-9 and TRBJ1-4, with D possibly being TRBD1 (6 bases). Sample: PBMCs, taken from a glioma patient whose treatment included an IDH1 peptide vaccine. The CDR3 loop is CASSVATGTNEKLFF. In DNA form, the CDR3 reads TGTGCCAGCAGCGTAGCGACAGGAACTAATGAAAAACTGTTTTTT. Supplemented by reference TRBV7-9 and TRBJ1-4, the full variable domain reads DTGVSQNPRHKITKRGQNVTFRCDPISEHNRLYWYRQTLGQGPEFLTYFQNEAQLEKSRLLSDRFSAERPKGSFSTLEIQRTEQGDSAMYLCASSVATGTNEKLFFGSGTQLSVL.